The source of this T cell receptor (beta chain) is a study of T cells in Graves' hyperthyroidism and ophthalmopathy. The wider study: Before any treatment, at initial diagnosis, peripheral blood was collected.

TCR beta CDR3 regions were amplified from RNA. Using the HTBI primer set, a first-round RT-PCR was run on the TCR CDR3. TCRdb recomputed calls from the multiplex PCR reads with MiXCR, one row per CDR3 protein. Counted here are around 610,000 distinct CDR3 sequences, roughly 14% occurring once; the ten biggest clones make up about 4.5%. Under 3 months was the duration of disease in ophthalmopathy patients, who also had a Clinical Activity Score of at least 3 and a NOSPECS grade of at least 4. Based on clinical symptoms, serum thyroxine and TRAb, thyroid ultrasound and orbital computed tomography, diagnoses were reached. This CDR3 is 13 amino acids long. V dropped 6 bases and J dropped 2 bases, with 14 bases sitting between them. Germline V CDR1 and CDR2: DFQATT, SNEGSKA (reference sequence). This clonotype was seen repeatedly, ten times or more.

This sequence was found in a woman in her 40s with Graves' ophthalmopathy. The chain is built from TRBV20-1 and TRBJ2-7; D might be TRBD1 (5 bases). The specimen sequenced was blood. The CDR3 sequence: CSATREQAYEQYF. The CDR3 DNA reads TGCAGTGCCACAAGGGAACAGGCCTACGAGCAGTACTTC.